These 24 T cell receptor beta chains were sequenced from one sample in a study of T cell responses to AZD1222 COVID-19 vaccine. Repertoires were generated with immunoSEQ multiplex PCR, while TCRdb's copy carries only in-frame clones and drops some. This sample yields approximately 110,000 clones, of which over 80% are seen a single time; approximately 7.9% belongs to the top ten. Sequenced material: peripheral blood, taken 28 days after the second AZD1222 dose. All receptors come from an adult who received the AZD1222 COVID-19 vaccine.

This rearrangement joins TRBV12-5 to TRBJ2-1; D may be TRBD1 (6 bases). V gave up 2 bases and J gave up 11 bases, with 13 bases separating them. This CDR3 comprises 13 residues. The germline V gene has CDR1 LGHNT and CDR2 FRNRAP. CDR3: CASGLLKGQQQFF. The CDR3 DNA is TGTGCTAGTGGTTTGCTTAAAGGACAGCAGCAGTTCTTC.

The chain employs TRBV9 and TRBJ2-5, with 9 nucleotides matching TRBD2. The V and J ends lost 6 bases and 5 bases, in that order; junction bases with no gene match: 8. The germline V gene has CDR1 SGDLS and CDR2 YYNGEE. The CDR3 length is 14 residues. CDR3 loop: CASTQGAGGETQYF. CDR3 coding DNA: TGTGCCAGCACCCAAGGGGCGGGAGGGGAGACCCAGTACTTC.

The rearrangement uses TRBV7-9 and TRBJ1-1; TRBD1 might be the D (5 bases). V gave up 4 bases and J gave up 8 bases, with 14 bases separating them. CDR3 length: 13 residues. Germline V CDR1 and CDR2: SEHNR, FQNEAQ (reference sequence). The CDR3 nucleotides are TGTGCCAGCAGCTCCGGTCGGGGGGACGAAGCTTTCTTT. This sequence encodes CASSSGRGDEAFF.

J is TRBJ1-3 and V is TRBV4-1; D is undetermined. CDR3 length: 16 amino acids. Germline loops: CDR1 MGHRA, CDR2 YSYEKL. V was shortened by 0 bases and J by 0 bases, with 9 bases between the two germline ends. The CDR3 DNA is TGCGCCAGCAGCCAAGAGACCCCAGTCTCTGGAAACACCATATATTTT. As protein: CASSQETPVSGNTIYF.

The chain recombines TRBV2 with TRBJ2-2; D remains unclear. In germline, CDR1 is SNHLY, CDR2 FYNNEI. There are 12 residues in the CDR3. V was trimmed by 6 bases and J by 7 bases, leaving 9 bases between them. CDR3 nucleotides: TGTGCCAGCAGACCACCCGACGGGGAGCTGTTTTTT. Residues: CASRPPDGELFF.

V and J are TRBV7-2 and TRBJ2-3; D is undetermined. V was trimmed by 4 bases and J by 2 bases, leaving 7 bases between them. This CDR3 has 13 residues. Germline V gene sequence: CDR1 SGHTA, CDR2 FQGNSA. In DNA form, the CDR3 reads TGTGCCAGCAGCTCGCCCCCCACAGATACGCAGTATTTT. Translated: CASSSPPTDTQYF.

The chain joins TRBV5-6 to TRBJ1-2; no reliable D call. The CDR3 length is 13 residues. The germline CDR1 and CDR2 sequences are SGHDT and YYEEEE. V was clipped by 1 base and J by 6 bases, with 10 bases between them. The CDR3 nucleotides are TGTGCCAGCAGCTTGCCCGGGGTCAATGGCTACACCTTC. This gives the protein CASSLPGVNGYTF. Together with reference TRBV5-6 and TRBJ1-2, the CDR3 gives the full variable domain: DAGVTQSPTHLIKTRGQQVTLRCSPKSGHDTVSWYQQALGQGPQFIFQYYEEEERQRGNFPDRFSGHQFPNYSSELNVNALLLGDSALYLCASSLPGVNGYTFGSGTRLTVV.

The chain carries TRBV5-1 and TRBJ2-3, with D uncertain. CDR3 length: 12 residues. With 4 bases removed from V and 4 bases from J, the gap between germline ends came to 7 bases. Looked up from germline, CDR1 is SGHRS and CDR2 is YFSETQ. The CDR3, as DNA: TGCGCCAGCAGCGGCTCCTCAGATACGCAGTATTTT. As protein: CASSGSSDTQYF.

The CDR3: CASSPEPANSPLHF. The CDR3, as DNA: TGTGCCAGCAGCCCTGAGCCAGCTAATTCACCCCTCCACTTT. The chain has TRBV4-2 and TRBJ1-6, with D hard to call. This CDR3 has 14 amino acids. V lost 4 bases, J lost 6 bases, and 10 bases lay in between. Germline V CDR1 and CDR2: LGHNA, YNFKEQ.

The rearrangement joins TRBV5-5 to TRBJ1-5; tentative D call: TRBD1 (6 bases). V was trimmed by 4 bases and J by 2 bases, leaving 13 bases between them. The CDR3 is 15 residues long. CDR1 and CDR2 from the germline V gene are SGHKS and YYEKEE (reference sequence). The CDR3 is CASSPGGAGNQPQHF. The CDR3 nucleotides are TGTGCCAGCAGCCCTGGGGGGGCGGGCAATCAGCCCCAGCATTTT.

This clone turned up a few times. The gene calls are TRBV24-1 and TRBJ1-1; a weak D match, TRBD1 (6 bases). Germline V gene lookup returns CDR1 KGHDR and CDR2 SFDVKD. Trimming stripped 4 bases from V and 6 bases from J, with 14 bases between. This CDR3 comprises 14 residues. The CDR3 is CATSEGGNAPEAFF. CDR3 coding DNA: TGTGCCACCAGTGAAGGGGGGAATGCACCTGAAGCTTTCTTT.

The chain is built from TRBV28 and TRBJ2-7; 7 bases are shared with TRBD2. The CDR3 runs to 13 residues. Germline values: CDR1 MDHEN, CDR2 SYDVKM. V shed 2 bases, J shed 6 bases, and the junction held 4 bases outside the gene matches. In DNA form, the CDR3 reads TGTGCCAGCAGTTTAGCGGGAGTCCCCGAGCAGTACTTC. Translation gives CASSLAGVPEQYF. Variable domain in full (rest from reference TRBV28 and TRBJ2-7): DVKVTQSSRYLVKRTGEKVFLECVQDMDHENMFWYRQDPGLGLRLIYFSYDVKMKEKGDIPEGYSVSREKKERFSLILESASTNQTSMYLCASSLAGVPEQYFGPGTRLTVT.

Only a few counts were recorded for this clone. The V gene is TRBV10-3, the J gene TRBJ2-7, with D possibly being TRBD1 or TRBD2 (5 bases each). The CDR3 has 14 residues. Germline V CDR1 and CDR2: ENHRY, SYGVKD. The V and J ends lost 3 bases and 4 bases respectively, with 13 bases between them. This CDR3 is CAISERQGEYEQYF. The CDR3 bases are TGTGCCATCAGTGAAAGGCAGGGAGAGTACGAGCAGTACTTC.

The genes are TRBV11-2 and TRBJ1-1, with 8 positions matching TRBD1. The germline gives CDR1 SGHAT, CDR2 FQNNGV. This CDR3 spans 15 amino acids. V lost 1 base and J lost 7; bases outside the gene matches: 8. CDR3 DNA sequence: TGTGCCAGCAGCTTAGCCCGGGACAGGATATTTGAAGCTTTCTTT. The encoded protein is CASSLARDRIFEAFF.

The CDR3 spells CASSLAEGAVYGYTF. The CDR3 DNA sequence: TGCGCCAGCAGCTTGGCCGAGGGGGCAGTCTATGGCTACACCTTC. The rearrangement joins TRBV5-1 to TRBJ1-2; 7 bases line up with TRBD1. J lost 4 bases, V lost 0 bases, and 6 bases had no gene match. CDR1 is SGHRS, CDR2 YFSETQ, per germline. This CDR3 has 15 residues.

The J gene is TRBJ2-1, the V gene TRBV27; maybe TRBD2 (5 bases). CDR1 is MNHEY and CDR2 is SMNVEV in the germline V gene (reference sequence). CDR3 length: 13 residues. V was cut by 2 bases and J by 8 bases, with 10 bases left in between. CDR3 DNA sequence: TGTGCCAGCAGTTTAGGGCCCGGGGATGAGCAGTTCTTC. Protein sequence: CASSLGPGDEQFF.

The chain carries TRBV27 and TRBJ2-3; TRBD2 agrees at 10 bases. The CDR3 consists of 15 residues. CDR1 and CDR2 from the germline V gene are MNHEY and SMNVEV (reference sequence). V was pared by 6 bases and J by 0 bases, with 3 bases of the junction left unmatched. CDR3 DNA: TGTGCCAGCAGGGGACTAGCGATTAGCACAGATACGCAGTATTTT. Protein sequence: CASRGLAISTDTQYF.

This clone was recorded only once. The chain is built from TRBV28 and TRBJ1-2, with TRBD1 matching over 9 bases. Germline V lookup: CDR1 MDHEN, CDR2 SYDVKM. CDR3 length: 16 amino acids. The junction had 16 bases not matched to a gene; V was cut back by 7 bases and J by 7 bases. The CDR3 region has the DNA TGTGCCAGCACCCAATCTCGACAGGGGGTAAAAGGTGGCTACACCTTC. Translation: CASTQSRQGVKGGYTF.

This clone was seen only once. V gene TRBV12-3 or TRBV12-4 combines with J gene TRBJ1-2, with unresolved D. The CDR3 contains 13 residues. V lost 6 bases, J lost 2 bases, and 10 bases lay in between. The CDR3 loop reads CASSSPSNYGYTF. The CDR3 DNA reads TGTGCCAGCAGCTCCCCCTCCAACTATGGCTACACCTTC.

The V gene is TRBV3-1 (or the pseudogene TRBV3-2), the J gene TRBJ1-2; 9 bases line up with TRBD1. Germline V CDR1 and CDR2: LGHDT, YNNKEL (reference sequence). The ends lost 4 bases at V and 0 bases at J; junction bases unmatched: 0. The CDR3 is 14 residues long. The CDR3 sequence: CASSRQGANYGYTF. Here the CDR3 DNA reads TGTGCCAGCAGCCGACAGGGGGCTAACTATGGCTACACCTTC.

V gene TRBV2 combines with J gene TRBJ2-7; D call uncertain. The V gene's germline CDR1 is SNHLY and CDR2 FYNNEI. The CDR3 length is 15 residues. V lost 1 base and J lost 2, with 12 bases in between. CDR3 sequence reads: CASSEVETMTYEQYF. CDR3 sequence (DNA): TGTGCCAGCAGTGAAGTTGAGACCATGACCTACGAGCAGTACTTC.

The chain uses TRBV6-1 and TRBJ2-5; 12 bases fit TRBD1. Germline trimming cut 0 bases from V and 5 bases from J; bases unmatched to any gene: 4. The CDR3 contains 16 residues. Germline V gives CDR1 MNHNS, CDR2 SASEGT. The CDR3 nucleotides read TGTGCCAGCAGTGAAGCGGGACAGGGGGCCGGCGAGACCCAGTACTTC. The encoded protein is CASSEAGQGAGETQYF.

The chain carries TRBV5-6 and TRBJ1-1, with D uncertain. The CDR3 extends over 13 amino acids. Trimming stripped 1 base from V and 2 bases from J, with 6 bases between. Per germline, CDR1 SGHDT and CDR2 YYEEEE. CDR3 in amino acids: CASSLQTNTEAFF. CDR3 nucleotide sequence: TGTGCCAGCAGCTTGCAGACCAACACTGAAGCTTTCTTT.

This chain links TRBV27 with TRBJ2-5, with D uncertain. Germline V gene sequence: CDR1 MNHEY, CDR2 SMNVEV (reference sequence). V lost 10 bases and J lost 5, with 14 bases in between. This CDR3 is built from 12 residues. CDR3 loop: CATSMNGETQYF. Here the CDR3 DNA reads TGTGCCACTTCTATGAACGGGGAGACCCAGTACTTC.